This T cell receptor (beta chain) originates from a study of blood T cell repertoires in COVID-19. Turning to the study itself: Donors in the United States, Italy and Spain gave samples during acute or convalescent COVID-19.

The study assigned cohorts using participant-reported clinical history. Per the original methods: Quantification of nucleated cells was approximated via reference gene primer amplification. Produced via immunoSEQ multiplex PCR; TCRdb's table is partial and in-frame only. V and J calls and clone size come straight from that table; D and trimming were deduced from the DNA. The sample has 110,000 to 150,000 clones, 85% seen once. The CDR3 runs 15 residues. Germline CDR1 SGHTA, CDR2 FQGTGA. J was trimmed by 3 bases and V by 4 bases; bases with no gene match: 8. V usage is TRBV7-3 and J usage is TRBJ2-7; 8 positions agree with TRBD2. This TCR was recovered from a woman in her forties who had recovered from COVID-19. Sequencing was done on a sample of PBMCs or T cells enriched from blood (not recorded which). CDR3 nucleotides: TGTGCCAGCAGCTACCAGTCGGGAGGGTTCTACGAGCAGTACTTC. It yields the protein CASSYQSGGFYEQYF.